This is a list of T cell receptor beta chains from one sample in a study of T and B cells in COVID-19 patients. TCRdb reprocessed the multiplex PCR reads with MiXCR, giving one entry per CDR3 protein. The data contain roughly 6,000 distinct CDR3 sequences, roughly 34% of them singletons. Material: blood. Receptors originate from a human donor with active COVID-19. Each CDR3 is given with its conserved first and last residue. The order of the fields is V gene, J gene, D gene, clone size, CDR3 DNA, CDR3 protein. The D gene is left open where the match is weak. Clone size is shown for a subset of rows, as once, few, many or a class of expanded clone.

TRBV29-1	TRBJ2-3	TRBD2	medium-sized	TGCAGCGCACTAGCGGGAGGTATGAGCACAGATACGCAGTATTTT	CSALAGGMSTDTQYF
TRBV6-2/TRBV6-3	TRBJ1-5	NA	few	TGTGCCAGCAGCGGAACAGCGAGCAATCAGCCCCAGCATTTT	CASSGTASNQPQHF
TRBV6-5	TRBJ2-7	NA	few	TGTGCCAGCAGAGGAGGTGGGGGTGGGTCCTACGAGCAGTACTTC	CASRGGGGGSYEQYF
TRBV20-1	TRBJ2-1	TRBD2	NA	TGCAGTGTACGCGAGGGGACTAGCGACCATGAGCAGTTCTTC	CSVREGTSDHEQFF
TRBV10-3	TRBJ2-3	TRBD1	few	TGTGCCATCAGTGAGGGCCCGGGACAGATCACAGATACGCAGTATTTT	CAISEGPGQITDTQYF
TRBV5-6	TRBJ2-7	NA	NA	TGTGCCAGCTGCTCACCCGGGACACTCTACGAGCAGTACTTC	CASCSPGTLYEQYF
TRBV6-1	TRBJ1-1	NA	NA	TGTGCCAGCAGTGGGACAGATAACACTGAAGCTTTCTTT	CASSGTDNTEAFF
TRBV5-6	TRBJ1-5	NA	few	TGTGCCAGCAGCCTAGACAGTAGCAATCAGCCCCAGCATTTT	CASSLDSSNQPQHF
TRBV29-1	TRBJ2-1	NA	medium-sized	TGCAGCGTTATCGAGAGGGCCGGAGGATGGAATGAGCAGTTCTTC	CSVIERAGGWNEQFF
TRBV27	TRBJ1-5	NA	many	TGTGCCAGCAGTATTAGGGGTCACCAGCCCCAGCATTTT	CASSIRGHQPQHF
TRBV6-5	TRBJ2-7	TRBD2	few	TGTGCCAGCAGGCGGAATTTCGGGGCTAGCGGGTCCTACGAGCAGTACTTC	CASRRNFGASGSYEQYF
TRBV5-5	TRBJ1-2	NA	NA	TGTGCCAGCAGCCCCGGTTTAGGGGTCTATGGCTACACCTTC	CASSPGLGVYGYTF
TRBV15	TRBJ2-3	NA	NA	TGTGCCACCAGCAGATGGGTGGGCGGGCCCACAGATACGCAGTATTTT	CATSRWVGGPTDTQYF
TRBV29-1	TRBJ2-6	NA	medium-sized	TGCAGCGTCGGAGCAGCAGGGACCGGGGCCAACGTCCTGACTTTC	CSVGAAGTGANVLTF
TRBV18	TRBJ1-3	NA	NA	TGTGCCAGCTCCCAAGGGGTGACTGGAAACACCATATATTTT	CASSQGVTGNTIYF
TRBV6-5	TRBJ1-2	TRBD1	few	TGTGCCAGCAGGAGACAGGGATCGTCTAACTATGGCTACACCTTC	CASRRQGSSNYGYTF
TRBV12-3/TRBV12-4	TRBJ2-7	NA	medium-sized	TGTGCCAGCAGGGACAGCGGATACTACGAGCAGTACTTC	CASRDSGYYEQYF